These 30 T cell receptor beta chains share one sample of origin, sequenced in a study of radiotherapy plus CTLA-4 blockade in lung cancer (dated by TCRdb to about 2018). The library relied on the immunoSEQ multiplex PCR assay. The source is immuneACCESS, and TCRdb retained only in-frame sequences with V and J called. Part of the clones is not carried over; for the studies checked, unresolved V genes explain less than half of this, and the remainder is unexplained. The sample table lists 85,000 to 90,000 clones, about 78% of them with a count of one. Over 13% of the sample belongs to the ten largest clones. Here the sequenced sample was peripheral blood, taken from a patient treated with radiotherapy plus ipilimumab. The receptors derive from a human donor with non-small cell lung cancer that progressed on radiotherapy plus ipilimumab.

The CDR3 reads CASSRSYEQYF. The CDR3 bases are TGTGCCAGCAGCCGCTCCTACGAGCAGTACTTC. The chain is built from TRBV6-1 and TRBJ2-7; D unresolved. This CDR3 region has 11 residues. Germline CDR1 reads MNHNS; CDR2 reads SASEGT. Between the trimmed V and J ends, which lost 6 bases and 0 bases, there was a span of 3 bases.

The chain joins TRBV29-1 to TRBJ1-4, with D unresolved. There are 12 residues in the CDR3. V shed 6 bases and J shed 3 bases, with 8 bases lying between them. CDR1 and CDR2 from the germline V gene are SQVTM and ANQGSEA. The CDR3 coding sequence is TGCAGCGTGGCCCCGGCTAATGAAAAACTGTTTTTT. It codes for CSVAPANEKLFF. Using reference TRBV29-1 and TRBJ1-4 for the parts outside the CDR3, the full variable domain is SAVISQKPSRDICQRGTSLTIQCQVDSQVTMMFWYRQQPGQSLTLIATANQGSEATYESGFVIDKFPISRPNLTFSTLTVSNMSPEDSSIYLCSVAPANEKLFFGSGTQLSVL.

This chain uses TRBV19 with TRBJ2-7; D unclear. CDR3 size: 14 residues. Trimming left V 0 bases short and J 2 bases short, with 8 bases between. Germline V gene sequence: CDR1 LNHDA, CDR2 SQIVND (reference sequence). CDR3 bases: TGTGCCAGTAGTATAGATTGGCAGGCCTACGAGCAGTACTTC. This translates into CASSIDWQAYEQYF.

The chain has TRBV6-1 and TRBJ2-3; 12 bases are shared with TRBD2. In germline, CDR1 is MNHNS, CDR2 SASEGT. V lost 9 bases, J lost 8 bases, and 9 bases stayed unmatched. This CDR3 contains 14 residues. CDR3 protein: CASLTSGSRATQYF. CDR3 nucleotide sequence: TGTGCCAGTCTGACTAGCGGGAGTCGAGCTACGCAGTATTTT.

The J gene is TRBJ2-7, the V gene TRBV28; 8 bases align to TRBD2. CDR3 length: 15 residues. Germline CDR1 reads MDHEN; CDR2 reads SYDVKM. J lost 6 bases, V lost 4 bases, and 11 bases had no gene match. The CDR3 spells CASSSMLAGKAEQYF. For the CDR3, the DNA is TGTGCCAGCAGTTCCATGTTAGCGGGAAAGGCCGAGCAGTACTTC.

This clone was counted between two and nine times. CDR3 coding DNA: TGCAGCGTTGAAGAGGGGAGGGGGGGCACAGATACGCAGTATTTT. Translated: CSVEEGRGGTDTQYF. V and J are TRBV29-1 and TRBJ2-3; tentatively, D is TRBD2 (7 bases). Trimming shortened V by 0 bases and J by 1 base, and 11 bases separated the two germline ends. The CDR3 spans 15 residues. Germline lookup yields CDR1 SQVTM and CDR2 ANQGSEA.

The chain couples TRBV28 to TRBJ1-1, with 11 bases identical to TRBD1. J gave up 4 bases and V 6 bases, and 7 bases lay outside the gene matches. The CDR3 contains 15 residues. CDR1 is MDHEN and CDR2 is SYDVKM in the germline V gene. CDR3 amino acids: CASRTGTGGITEAFF. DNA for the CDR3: TGTGCCAGCAGGACAGGGACAGGGGGAATCACTGAAGCTTTCTTT.

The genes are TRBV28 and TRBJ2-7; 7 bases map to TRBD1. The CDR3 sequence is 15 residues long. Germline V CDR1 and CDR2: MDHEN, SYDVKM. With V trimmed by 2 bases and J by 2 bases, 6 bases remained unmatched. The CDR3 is CASSLMAGTAYEQYF. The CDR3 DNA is TGTGCCAGCAGTTTAATGGCCGGGACAGCCTACGAGCAGTACTTC.

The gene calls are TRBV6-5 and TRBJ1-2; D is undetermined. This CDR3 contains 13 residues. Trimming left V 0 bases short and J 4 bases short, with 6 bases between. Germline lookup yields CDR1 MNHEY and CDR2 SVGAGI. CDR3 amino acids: CASSYSGSYGYTF. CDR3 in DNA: TGTGCCAGCAGTTACTCGGGCAGCTATGGCTACACCTTC.

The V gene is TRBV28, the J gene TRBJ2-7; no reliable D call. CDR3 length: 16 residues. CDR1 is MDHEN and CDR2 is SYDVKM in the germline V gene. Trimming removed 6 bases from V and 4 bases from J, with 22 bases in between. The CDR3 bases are TGTGCCAGCAGGCTCAGTGTTGGAGAAGGGTTTTACGAGCAGTACTTC. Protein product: CASRLSVGEGFYEQYF.

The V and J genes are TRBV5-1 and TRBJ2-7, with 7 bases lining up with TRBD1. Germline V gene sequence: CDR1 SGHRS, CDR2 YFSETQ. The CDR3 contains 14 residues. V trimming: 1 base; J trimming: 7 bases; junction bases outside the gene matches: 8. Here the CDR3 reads CASSLRQGEREQYF. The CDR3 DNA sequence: TGCGCCAGCAGCTTGCGGCAGGGGGAGAGGGAGCAGTACTTC.

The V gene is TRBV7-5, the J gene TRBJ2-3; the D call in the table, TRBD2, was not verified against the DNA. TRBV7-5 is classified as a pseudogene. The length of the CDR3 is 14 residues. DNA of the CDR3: TGTGTCAGAAGCCCGACGGGGGTTGTAGATACGCAGTATTTT. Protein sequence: CVRSPTGVVDTQYF.

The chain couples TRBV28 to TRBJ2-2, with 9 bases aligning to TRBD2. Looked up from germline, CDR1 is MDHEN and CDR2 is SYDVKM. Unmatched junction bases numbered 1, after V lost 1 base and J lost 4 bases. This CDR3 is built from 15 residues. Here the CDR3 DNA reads TGTGCCAGCAGTTTATCACTAGCGGGCACCGGGGAGCTGTTTTTT. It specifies CASSLSLAGTGELFF.

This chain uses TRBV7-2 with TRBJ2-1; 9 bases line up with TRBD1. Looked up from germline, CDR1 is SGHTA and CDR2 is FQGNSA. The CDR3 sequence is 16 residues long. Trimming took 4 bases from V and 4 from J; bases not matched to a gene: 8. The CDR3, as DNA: TGTGCCAGCAGCTCACCCCGGGACAGGGCTTACAATGAGCAGTTCTTC. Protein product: CASSSPRDRAYNEQFF. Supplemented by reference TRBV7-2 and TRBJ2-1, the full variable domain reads GAGVSQSPSNKVTEKGKDVELRCDPISGHTALYWYRQSLGQGLEFLIYFQGNSAPDKSGLPSDRFSAERTGGSVSTLTIQRTQQEDSAVYLCASSSPRDRAYNEQFFGPGTRLTVL.

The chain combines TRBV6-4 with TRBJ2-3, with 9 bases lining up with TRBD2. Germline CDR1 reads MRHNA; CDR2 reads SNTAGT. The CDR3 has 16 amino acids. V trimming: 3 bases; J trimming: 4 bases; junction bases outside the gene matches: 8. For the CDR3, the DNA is TGTGCCAGCAGTGAGGGTCGAGCGGGGGGTGCAGATACGCAGTATTTT. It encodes CASSEGRAGGADTQYF.

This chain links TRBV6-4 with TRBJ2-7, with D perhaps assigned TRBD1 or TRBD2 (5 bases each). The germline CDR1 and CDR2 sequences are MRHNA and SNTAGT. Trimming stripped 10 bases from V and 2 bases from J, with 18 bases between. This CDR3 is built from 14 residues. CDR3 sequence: CAIADRDGTYEQYF. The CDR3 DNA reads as TGTGCCATTGCGGACCGGGACGGCACCTACGAGCAGTACTTC.

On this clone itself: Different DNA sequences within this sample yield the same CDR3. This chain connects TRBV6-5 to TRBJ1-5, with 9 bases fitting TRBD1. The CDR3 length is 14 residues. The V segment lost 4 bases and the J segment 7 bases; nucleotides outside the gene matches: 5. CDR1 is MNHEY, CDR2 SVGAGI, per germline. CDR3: CASSSGQGRQPQHF. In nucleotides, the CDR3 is TGTGCCAGCAGTTCGGGACAGGGCCGGCAGCCCCAGCATTTT.

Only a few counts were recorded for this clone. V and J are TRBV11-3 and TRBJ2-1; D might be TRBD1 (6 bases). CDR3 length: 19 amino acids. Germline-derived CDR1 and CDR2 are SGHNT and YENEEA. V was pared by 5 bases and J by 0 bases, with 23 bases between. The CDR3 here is CASSPRGIEQGNSYNEQFF. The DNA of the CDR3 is TGTGCCAGCAGCCCAAGGGGAATCGAACAGGGCAACTCCTACAATGAGCAGTTCTTC.

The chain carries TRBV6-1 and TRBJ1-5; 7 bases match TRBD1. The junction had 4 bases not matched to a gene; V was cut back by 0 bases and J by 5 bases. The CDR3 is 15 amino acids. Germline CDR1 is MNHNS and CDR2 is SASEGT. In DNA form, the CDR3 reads TGTGCCAGCAGTGAAGCCAGCAGGGGGTATCAGCCCCAGCATTTT. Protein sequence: CASSEASRGYQPQHF.

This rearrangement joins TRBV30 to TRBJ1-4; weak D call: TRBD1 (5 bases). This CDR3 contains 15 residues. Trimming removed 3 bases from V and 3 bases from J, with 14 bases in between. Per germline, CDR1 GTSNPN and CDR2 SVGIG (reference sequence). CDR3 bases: TGTGCCTGGAGGGAAATAGGAGGGGCTAATGAAAAACTGTTTTTT. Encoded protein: CAWREIGGANEKLFF.

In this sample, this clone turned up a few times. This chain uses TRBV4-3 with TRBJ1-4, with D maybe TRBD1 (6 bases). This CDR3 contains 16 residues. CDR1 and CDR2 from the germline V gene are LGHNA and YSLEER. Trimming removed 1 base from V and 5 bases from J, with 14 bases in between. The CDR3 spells CASSQVFRGANEKLFF. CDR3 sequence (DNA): TGCGCCAGCAGCCAAGTCTTTCGGGGGGCCAATGAAAAACTGTTTTTT.

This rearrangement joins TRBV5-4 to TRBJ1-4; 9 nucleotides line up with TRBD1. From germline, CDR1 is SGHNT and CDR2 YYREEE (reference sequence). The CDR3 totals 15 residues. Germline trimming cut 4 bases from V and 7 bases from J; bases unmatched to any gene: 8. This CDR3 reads CASSLPGQGVEKLFF. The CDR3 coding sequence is TGTGCCAGCAGCCTACCGGGACAGGGCGTTGAAAAACTGTTTTTT. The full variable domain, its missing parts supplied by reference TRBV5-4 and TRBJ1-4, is ETGVTQSPTHLIKTRGQQVTLRCSSQSGHNTVSWYQQALGQGPQFIFQYYREEENGRGNFPPRFSGLQFPNYSSELNVNALELDDSALYLCASSLPGQGVEKLFFGSGTQLSVL.

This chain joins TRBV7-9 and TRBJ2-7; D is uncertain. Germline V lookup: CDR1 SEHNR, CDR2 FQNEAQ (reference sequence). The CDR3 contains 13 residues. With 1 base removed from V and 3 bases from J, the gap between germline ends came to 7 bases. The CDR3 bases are TGTGCCAGCAGCTTAGGCCGTAACTACGAGCAGTACTTC. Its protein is CASSLGRNYEQYF.

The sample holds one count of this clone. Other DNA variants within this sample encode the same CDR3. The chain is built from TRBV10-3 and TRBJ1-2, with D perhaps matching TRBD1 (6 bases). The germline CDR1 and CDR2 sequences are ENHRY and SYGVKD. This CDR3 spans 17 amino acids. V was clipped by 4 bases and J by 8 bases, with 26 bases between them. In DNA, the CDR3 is TGTGCCATCAGTGGGCCGCCGGGGGGGCCTGGACAAACAGGCTACACCTTC. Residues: CAISGPPGGPGQTGYTF.

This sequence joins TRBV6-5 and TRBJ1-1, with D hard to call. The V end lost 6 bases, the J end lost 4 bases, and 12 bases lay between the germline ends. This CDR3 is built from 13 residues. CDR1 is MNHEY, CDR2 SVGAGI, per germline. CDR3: CASSAGRGTEAFF. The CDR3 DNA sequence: TGTGCCAGCAGCGCAGGACGGGGCACTGAAGCTTTCTTT.

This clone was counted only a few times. CDR3 region: CASSVAPSRGGTTYEQYF. DNA for the CDR3: TGTGCCAGCAGCGTAGCCCCATCTAGGGGGGGAACCACCTACGAGCAGTACTTC. The chain recombines TRBV9 with TRBJ2-7, with a tentative D call TRBD2 (7 bases). Germline CDR1 reads SGDLS; CDR2 reads YYNGEE. The CDR3 extends over 18 amino acids. Trimming cost V 0 bases and J 2 bases, with 21 bases left between them.

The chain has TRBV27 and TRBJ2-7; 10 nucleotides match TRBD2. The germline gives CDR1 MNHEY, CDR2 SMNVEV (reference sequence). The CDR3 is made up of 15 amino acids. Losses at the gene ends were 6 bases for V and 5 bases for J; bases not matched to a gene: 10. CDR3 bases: TGTGCCAGCAGCTTAGTCCCTAGCGGGGGACACGAGCAGTACTTC. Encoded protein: CASSLVPSGGHEQYF.

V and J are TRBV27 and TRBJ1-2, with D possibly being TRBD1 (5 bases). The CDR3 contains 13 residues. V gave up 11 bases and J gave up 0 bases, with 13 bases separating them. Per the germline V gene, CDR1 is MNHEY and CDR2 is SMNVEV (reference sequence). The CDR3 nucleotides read TGTGCCGCCTGGGGCGGAGCTAACTATGGCTACACCTTC. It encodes CAAWGGANYGYTF.

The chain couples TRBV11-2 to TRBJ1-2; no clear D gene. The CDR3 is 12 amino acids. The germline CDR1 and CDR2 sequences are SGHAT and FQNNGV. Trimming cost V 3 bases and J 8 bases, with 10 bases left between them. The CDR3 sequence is CASSFGQRGYTF. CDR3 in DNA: TGTGCCAGCAGCTTTGGGCAGCGGGGCTACACCTTC.

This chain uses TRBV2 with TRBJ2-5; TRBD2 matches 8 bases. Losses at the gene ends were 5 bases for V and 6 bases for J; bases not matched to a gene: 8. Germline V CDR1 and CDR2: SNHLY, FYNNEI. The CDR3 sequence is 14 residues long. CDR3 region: CASSRGLAGKTQYF. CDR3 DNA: TGTGCCAGCAGTCGAGGACTAGCAGGGAAGACCCAGTACTTC.